The present entry profiles one T cell receptor beta chain with its context. Its antigen is currently unknown. This sample was taken from a study of T cell repertoires in cytomegalovirus infection. One entry per CDR3 protein, called by TCRdb with MiXCR from the reads. The table lists about 68,000 distinct CDR3 sequences, 20% to 25% of them singletons. The CDR3 has 16 residues. With 2 bases removed from V and 1 base from J, the gap between germline ends came to 14 bases. Germline values: CDR1 LGHNA, CDR2 YSLEER. This TCR was sampled from a human donor in good health (CMV status not recorded). Some clones in this sample may be carry-over from other donors' samples. Input material: PBMCs, sequenced either directly or after in vitro stimulation (not recorded which). V is TRBV4-3 and J is TRBJ2-5; D is possibly TRBD1 (6 bases). The CDR3 nucleotides read TGCGCCAGCAGCCAATTCACGTCCAGGGGCCAAGAGACCCAGTACTTC. This gives the protein CASSQFTSRGQETQYF.